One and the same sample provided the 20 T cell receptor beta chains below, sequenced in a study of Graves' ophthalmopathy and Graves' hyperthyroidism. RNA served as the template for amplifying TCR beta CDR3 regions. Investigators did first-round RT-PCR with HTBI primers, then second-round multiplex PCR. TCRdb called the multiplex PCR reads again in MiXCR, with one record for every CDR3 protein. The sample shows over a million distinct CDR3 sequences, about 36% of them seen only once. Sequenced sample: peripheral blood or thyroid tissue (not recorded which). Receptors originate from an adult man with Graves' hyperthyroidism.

CDR3 amino acids: CASSPDPQGEQPQHF. The CDR3 bases are TGTGCCAGCAGCCCAGACCCACAGGGGGAGCAGCCCCAGCATTTT. The chain recombines TRBV9 with TRBJ1-5, with 8 bases aligning to TRBD1. CDR3 length: 15 residues. Germline V gene sequence: CDR1 SGDLS, CDR2 YYNGEE. V lost 4 bases and J lost 7; bases outside the gene matches: 10.

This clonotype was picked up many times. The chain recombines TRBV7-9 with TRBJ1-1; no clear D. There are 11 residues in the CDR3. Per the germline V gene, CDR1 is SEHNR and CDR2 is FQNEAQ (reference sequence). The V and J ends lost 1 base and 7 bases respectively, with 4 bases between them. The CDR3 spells CASSLVDEAFF. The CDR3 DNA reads TGTGCCAGCAGCTTAGTTGATGAAGCTTTCTTT.

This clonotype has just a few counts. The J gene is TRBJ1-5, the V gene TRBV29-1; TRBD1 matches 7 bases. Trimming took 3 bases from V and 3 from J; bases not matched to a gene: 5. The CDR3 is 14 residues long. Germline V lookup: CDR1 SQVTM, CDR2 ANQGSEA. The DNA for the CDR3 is TGCAGCGTTGACAGGGGGGGGGACAATCAGCCCCAGCATTTT. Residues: CSVDRGGDNQPQHF.

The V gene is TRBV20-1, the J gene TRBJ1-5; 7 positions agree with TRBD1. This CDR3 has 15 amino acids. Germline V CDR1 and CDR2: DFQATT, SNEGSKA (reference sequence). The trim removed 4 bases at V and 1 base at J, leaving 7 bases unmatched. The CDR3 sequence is CSAMDRSASNQPQHF. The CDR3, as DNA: TGCAGTGCTATGGACAGGAGCGCGAGCAATCAGCCCCAGCATTTT.

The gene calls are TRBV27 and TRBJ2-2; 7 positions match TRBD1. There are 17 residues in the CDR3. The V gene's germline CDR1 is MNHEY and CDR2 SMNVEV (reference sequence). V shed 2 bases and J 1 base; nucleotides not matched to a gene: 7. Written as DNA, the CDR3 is TGTGCCAGCAGTTTAGGCCGGGACAGACGGAACACCGGGGAGCTGTTTTTT. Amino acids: CASSLGRDRRNTGELFF.

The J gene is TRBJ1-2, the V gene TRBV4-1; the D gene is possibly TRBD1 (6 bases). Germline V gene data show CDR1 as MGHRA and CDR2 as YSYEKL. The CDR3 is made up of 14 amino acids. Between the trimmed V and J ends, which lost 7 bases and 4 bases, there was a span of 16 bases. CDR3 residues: CASTQGQSRYGYTF. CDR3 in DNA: TGCGCCAGCACCCAGGGACAATCTCGCTATGGCTACACCTTC.

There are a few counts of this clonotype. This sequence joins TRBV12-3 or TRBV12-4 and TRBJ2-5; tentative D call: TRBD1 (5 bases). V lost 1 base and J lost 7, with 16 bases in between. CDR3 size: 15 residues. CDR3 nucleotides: TGTGCCAGCAGTTTAGTTTTTGCAGGGTCAACGACCCAGTACTTC. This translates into CASSLVFAGSTTQYF.

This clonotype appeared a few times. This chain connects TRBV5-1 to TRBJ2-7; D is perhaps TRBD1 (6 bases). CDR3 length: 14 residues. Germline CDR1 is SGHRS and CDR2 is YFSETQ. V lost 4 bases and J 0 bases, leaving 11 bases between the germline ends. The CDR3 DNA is TGCGCCAGCAGCCCGGGACACATCTCCTACGAGCAGTACTTC. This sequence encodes CASSPGHISYEQYF.

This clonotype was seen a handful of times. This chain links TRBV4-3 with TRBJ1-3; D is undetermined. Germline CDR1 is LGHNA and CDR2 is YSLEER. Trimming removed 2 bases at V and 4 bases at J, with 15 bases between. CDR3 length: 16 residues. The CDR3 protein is CASSQPDKKNGNTIYF. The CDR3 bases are TGCGCCAGCAGCCAACCCGACAAGAAAAACGGAAACACCATATATTTT.

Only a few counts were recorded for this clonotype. CDR3 sequence reads: CASSLLDGSYEQYF. CDR3 coding DNA: TGTGCCAGCAGTTTACTGGACGGGAGCTACGAGCAGTACTTC. The rearrangement uses TRBV27 and TRBJ2-7; D perhaps matches TRBD2 (6 bases). CDR1 is MNHEY, CDR2 SMNVEV, per germline (reference sequence). Trimming removed 2 bases from V and 3 bases from J, with 11 bases in between. The CDR3 extends over 14 amino acids.

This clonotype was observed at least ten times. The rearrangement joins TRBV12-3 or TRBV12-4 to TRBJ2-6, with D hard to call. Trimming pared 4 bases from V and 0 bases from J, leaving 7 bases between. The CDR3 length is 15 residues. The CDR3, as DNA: TGTGCCAGCAGTTACTGGGGCTCTGGGGCCAACGTCCTGACTTTC. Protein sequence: CASSYWGSGANVLTF.

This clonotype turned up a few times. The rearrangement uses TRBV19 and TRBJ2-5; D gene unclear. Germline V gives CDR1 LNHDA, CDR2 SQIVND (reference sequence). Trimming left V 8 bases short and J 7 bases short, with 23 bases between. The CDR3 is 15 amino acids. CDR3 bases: TGTGCCAGTTCAGCAGGAACCACCCAGAAAGGGACCCAGTACTTC. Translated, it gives CASSAGTTQKGTQYF.

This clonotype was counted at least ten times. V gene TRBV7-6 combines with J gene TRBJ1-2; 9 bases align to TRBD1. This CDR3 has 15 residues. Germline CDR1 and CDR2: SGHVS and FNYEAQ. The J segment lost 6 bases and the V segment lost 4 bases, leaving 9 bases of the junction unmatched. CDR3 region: CASSSQGQGYDGYTF. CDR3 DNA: TGTGCCAGCAGCTCCCAGGGACAGGGATACGATGGCTACACCTTC.

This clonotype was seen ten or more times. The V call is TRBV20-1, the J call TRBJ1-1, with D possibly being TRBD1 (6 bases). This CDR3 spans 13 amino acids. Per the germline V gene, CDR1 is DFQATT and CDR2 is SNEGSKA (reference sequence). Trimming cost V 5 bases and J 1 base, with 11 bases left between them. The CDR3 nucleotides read TGCAGTGCTCCAAGACAGGAGAACACTGAAGCTTTCTTT. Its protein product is CSAPRQENTEAFF.

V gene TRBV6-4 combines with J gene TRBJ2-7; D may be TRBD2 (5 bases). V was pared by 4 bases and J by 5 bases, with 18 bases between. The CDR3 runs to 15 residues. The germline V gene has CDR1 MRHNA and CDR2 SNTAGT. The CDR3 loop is CASSGGNLWVHEQYF. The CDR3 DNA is TGTGCCAGCAGTGGAGGGAATCTTTGGGTCCACGAGCAGTACTTC.

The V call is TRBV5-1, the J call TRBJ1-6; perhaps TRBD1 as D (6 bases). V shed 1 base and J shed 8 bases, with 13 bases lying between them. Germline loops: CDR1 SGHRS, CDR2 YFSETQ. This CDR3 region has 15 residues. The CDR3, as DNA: TGCGCCAGCAGCTTGAGCGGGGGCCGGGATTCACCCCTCCACTTT. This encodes CASSLSGGRDSPLHF.

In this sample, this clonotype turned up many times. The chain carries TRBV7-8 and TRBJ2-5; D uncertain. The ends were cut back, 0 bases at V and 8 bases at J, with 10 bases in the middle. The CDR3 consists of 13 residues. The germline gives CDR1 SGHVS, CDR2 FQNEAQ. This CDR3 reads CASSLAVQATQYF. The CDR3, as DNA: TGTGCCAGCAGCTTAGCGGTCCAGGCAACCCAGTACTTC.

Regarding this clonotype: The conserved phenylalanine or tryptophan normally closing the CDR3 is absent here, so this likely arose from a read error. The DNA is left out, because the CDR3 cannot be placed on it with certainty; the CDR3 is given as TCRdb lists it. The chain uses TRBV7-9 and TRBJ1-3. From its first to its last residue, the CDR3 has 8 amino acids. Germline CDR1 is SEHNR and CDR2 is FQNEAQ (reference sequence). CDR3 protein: CASSQVLR.

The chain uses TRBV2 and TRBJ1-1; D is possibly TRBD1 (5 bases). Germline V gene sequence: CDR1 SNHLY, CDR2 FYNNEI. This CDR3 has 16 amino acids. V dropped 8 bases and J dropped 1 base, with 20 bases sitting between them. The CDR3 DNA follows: TGTGCCAGCTCACCACCGGGCGGGGCGGGGAACACTGAAGCTTTCTTT. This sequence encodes CASSPPGGAGNTEAFF. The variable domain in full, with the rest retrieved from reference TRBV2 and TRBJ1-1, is EPEVTQTPSHQVTQMGQEVILRCVPISNHLYFYWYRQILGQKVEFLVSFYNNEISEKSEIFDDQFSVERPDGSNFTLKIRSTKLEDSAMYFCASSPPGGAGNTEAFFGQGTRLTVV.

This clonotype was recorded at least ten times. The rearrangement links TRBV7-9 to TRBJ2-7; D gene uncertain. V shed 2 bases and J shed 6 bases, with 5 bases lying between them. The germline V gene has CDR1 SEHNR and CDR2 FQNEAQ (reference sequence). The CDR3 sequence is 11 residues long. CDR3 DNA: TGTGCCAGCAGCTTAATAGCCGAGCAGTACTTC. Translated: CASSLIAEQYF.